Given below is one T cell receptor (beta chain) in context. Its specificity is not known. The sample is drawn from a study of T cells in Graves' hyperthyroidism and ophthalmopathy. Overall study findings and caveats: The blood repertoire included most of the expanded thyroid clonotypes above 0.001.

Trimming pared 5 bases from V and 2 bases from J, leaving 11 bases between. The germline V gene has CDR1 MNHEY and CDR2 SMNVEV (reference sequence). The CDR3 totals 14 residues. TCR beta CDR3 sequences were amplified from RNA transcripts. When the TCR CDR3 underwent first-round RT-PCR, the HTBI primer set was used. A single record per CDR3 protein comes from TCRdb applying MiXCR to the multiplex PCR reads. Among more than 450,000 distinct CDR3 sequences listed, 12% to 15% were seen once. The chain is built from TRBV27 and TRBJ2-3; D is unresolved. Material for sequencing was blood. The receptor was isolated from a woman between 40 and 50 years old with Graves' hyperthyroidism. CDR3 DNA: TGTGCCAGCAGTCCCGGCCTTATCACAGATACGCAGTATTTT. Translated: CASSPGLITDTQYF.